Listed below are T cell receptor beta chains from one sample, sequenced in a study of blood T cells in healthy people across ages. TCRdb passed the 5' RACE reads through MiXCR, listing each CDR3 protein once. This table has 700,000 or so distinct CDR3 sequences, about a fifth appearing once. Sequenced material: blood. Every receptor here comes from a man between 65 and 79 years old in good health. Each CDR3 is given with its conserved first and last residue. The D gene is left open where the match is weak. Clone size is stated in some rows and not others, as once, few, many or a class when expanded.

>TRBV5-1|-|-|TRBJ1-1
CASSLGRTVDMNTEAFF
TGCGCCAGCAGCTTGGGTCGGACAGTAGACATGAACACTGAAGCTTTCTTT
>TRBV5-1|many|-|TRBJ1-1
CASVEVEAFF
TGCGCCAGCGTTGAGGTGGAAGCTTTCTTT
>TRBV20-1|-|-|TRBJ1-1
CSAGATGYTEAFF
TGCAGTGCTGGAGCCACAGGGTACACTGAAGCTTTCTTT
>TRBV27|-|-|TRBJ2-1
CASSLLLSSYNEQFF
TGTGCCAGCAGTTTACTATTGAGCTCCTACAATGAGCAGTTCTTC
>TRBV18|-|-|TRBJ1-1
CASSPQLWEAFF
TGTGCCAGCTCACCGCAGCTCTGGGAAGCTTTCTTT
>TRBV7-2|-|-|TRBJ1-5
CASSLVLVWGNQPQHF
TGTGCCAGCAGCTTAGTCCTTGTGTGGGGCAATCAGCCCCAGCATTTT
>TRBV6-5|-|TRBD1|TRBJ1-4
CASSYRQGYNEKLFF
TGTGCCAGCAGTTACCGACAGGGTTATAATGAAAAACTGTTTTTT
>TRBV5-1|few|-|TRBJ2-3
CASSPSETDTQYF
TGCGCCAGCAGTCCTAGCGAGACAGATACGCAGTATTTT
>TRBV7-2|-|-|TRBJ2-1
CASSLSLGGDNEQFF
TGTGCCAGCAGCTTAAGTCTAGGCGGGGACAATGAGCAGTTCTTC
>TRBV27|few|-|TRBJ1-1
CASSSPGNGHTEAFF
TGTGCCAGCAGTTCTCCGGGCAACGGTCACACTGAAGCTTTCTTT
>TRBV30|few|-|TRBJ2-5
CAWLGNSVGTQYF
TGTGCCTGGTTGGGGAACAGTGTTGGGACCCAGTACTTC
>TRBV29-1|few|-|TRBJ1-2
CSVEERGGYTF
TGCAGCGTTGAAGAAAGGGGGGGCTACACCTTC
>TRBV12-3/TRBV12-4|-|-|TRBJ2-5
CASSLTIRGTQYF
TGTGCCAGCAGTTTAACGATCCGAGGGACCCAGTACTTC
>TRBV6-6|-|-|TRBJ1-1
CASSFEENTEAFF
TGTGCCAGCAGTTTCGAGGAGAACACTGAAGCTTTCTTT
>TRBV7-9|few|-|TRBJ1-2
CASSLFGGSEGGYTF
TGTGCCAGCAGCTTGTTTGGGGGCTCAGAGGGAGGCTACACCTTC
>TRBV19|few|-|TRBJ1-1
CASSIGRQINTEAFF
TGTGCCAGTAGTATAGGGCGGCAGATTAACACTGAAGCTTTCTTT
>TRBV13|-|-|TRBJ1-2
CASRPERREGGYTF
TGTGCCAGCAGGCCGGAGCGTCGGGAGGGCGGCTACACCTTC
>TRBV18|-|-|TRBJ2-1
CASSLEISSYNEQFF
TGCGCCAGCTCACTGGAGATAAGCTCCTACAATGAGCAGTTCTTC
>TRBV2|-|-|TRBJ1-1
CASIETARNTEAFF
TGTGCCAGCATTGAAACAGCAAGGAACACTGAAGCTTTCTTT
>TRBV5-8|few|-|TRBJ2-7
CASIQDTYEQYF
TGTGCCAGCATCCAGGACACCTACGAGCAGTACTTC
>TRBV7-2|few|TRBD1|TRBJ1-6
CASSFTGQISNSPLHF
TGTGCCAGCAGCTTCACGGGACAGATATCCAATTCACCCCTCCACTTT
>TRBV6-5|-|-|TRBJ1-5
CASSPQAQGNQPQHF
TGTGCCAGCAGTCCCCAAGCCCAGGGCAATCAGCCCCAGCATTTT
>TRBV5-6|-|-|TRBJ1-6
CASSLYQGNSPLHF
TGTGCCAGCAGCTTGTATCAGGGCAATTCACCCCTCCACTTT
>TRBV3-1|-|-|TRBJ2-5
CASSQPVLTRETQYF
TGTGCCAGCAGCCAACCGGTTCTCACCCGAGAGACCCAGTACTTC
>TRBV12-3/TRBV12-4|few|TRBD1|TRBJ1-2
CASSLRQGVANYGYTF
TGTGCCAGCAGTTTAAGACAGGGGGTGGCTAACTATGGCTACACCTTC
>TRBV5-1|-|-|TRBJ2-7
CASSLRTRTNSYEQYF
TGCGCCAGCAGCTTGCGGACTCGGACAAACTCCTACGAGCAGTACTTC
>TRBV12-3/TRBV12-4|few|TRBD1|TRBJ1-2
CASSNLRQGSYGYTF
TGTGCCAGCAGCAACTTAAGACAGGGCTCCTATGGCTACACCTTC
>TRBV14|few|-|TRBJ1-1
CASSQDLDTEAFF
TGTGCCAGCAGCCAAGACTTGGACACTGAAGCTTTCTTT
>TRBV4-2|-|TRBD1|TRBJ2-7
CASSQVPGQGDYEQYF
TGTGCCAGCAGCCAAGTCCCGGGACAGGGCGACTACGAGCAGTACTTC
>TRBV28|-|-|TRBJ2-5
CASSSRDLEETQYF
TGTGCCAGCAGTTCCCGGGACTTAGAAGAGACCCAGTACTTC
>TRBV12-3/TRBV12-4|few|TRBD2|TRBJ2-1
CASSSGLAYNEQFF
TGTGCCAGCAGTTCCGGACTAGCCTACAATGAGCAGTTCTTC
>TRBV29-1|few|TRBD2|TRBJ2-7
CSVRLAGDYEQYF
TGCAGCGTCCGACTAGCGGGAGACTACGAGCAGTACTTC
>TRBV7-2|few|-|TRBJ2-2
CASSQTRVNTGELFF
TGTGCCAGCAGCCAAACCAGGGTGAACACCGGGGAGCTGTTTTTT
>TRBV7-9|-|TRBD2|TRBJ2-1
CASSSHSGPSYNEQFF
TGTGCCAGCAGCTCACATAGCGGGCCCTCCTACAATGAGCAGTTCTTC
>TRBV6-5|few|TRBD2|TRBJ2-1
CASSYATGTSGNREQFF
TGTGCCAGCAGTTACGCTACCGGGACTAGCGGGAATCGGGAGCAGTTCTTC